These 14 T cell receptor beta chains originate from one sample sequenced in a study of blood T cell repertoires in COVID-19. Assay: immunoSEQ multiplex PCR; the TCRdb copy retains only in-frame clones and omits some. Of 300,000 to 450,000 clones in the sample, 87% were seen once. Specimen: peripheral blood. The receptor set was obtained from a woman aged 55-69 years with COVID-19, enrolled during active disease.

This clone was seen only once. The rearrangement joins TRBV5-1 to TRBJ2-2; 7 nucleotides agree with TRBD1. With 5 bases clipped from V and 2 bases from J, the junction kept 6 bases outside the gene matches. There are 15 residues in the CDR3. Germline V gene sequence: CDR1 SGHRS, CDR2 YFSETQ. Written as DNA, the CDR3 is TGCGCCAGCAGTTCCGGGACAGTAAACACCGGGGAGCTGTTTTTT. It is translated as CASSSGTVNTGELFF.

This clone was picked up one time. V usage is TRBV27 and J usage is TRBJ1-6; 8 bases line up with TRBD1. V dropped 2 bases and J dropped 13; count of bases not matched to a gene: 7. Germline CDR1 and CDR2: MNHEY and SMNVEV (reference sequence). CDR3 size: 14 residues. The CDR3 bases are TGTGCCAGCAGTTTACTCTCGACAGGGGATCCCCTCCACTTT. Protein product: CASSLLSTGDPLHF.

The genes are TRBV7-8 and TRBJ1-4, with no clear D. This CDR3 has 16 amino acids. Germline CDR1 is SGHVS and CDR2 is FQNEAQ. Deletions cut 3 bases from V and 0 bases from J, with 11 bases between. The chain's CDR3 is CASSFITGATNEKLFF. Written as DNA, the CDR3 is TGTGCCAGCAGCTTTATTACGGGTGCAACTAATGAAAAACTGTTTTTT.

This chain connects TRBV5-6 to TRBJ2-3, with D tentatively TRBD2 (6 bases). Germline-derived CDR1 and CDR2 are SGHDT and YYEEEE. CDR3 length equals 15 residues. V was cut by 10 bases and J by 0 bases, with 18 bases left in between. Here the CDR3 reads CASKNRGISTDTQYF. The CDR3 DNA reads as TGTGCCTCTAAGAACCGGGGGATTAGCACAGATACGCAGTATTTT.

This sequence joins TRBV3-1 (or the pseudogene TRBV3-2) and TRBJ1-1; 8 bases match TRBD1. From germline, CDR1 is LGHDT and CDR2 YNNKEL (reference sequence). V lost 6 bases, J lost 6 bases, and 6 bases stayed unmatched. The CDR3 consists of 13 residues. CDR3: CASSLGQVSEAFF. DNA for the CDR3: TGTGCCAGCAGTCTGGGACAGGTCTCTGAAGCTTTCTTT.

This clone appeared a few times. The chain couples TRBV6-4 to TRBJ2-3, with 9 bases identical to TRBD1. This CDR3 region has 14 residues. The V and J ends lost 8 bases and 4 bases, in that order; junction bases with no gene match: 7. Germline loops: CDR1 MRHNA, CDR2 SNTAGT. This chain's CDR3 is CASSKGTGPDTQYF. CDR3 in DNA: TGTGCCAGCTCAAAAGGGACAGGGCCAGATACGCAGTATTTT.

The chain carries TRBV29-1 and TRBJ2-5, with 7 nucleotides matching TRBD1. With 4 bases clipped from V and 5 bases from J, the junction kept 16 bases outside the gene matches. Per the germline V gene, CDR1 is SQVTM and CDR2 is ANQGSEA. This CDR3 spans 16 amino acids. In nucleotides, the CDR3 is TGCAGCGTTGCCCCGAGGGGACAGAGCCTTGTGGAGACCCAGTACTTC. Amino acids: CSVAPRGQSLVETQYF.

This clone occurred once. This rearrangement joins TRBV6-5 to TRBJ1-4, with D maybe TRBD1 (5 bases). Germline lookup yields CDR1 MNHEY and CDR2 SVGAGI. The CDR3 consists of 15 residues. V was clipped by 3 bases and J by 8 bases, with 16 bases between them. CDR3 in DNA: TGTGCCAGCAGTTATCTCGGGGGGGATGAAGAAAAACTGTTTTTT. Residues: CASSYLGGDEEKLFF.

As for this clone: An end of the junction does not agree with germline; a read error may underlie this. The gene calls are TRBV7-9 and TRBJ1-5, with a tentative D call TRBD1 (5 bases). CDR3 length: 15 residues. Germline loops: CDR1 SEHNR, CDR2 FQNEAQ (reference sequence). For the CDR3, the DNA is TGTGCCAGCAGCCTAGCGGGGCGCCTGGGGCAGCCCCAGCATTTT. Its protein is CASSLAGRLGQPQHF. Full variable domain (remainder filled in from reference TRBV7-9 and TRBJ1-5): DTGVSQNPRHKITKRGQNVTFRCDPISEHNRLYWYRQTLGQGPEFLTYFQNEAQLEKSRLLSDRFSAERPKGSFSTLEIQRTEQGDSAMYLCASSLAGRLGQPQHFGDGTRLSIL.

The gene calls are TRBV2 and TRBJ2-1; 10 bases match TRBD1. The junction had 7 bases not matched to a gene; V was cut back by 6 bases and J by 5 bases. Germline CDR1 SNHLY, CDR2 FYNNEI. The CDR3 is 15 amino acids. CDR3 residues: CASSGRGTGDNEQFF. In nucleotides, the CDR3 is TGTGCCAGCAGCGGTCGAGGGACAGGGGACAATGAGCAGTTCTTC.

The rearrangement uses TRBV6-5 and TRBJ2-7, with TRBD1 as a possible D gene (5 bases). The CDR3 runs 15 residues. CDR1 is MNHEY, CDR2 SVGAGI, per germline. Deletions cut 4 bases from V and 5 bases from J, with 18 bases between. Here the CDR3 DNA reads TGTGCCAGCAGTTCATTCCCGACAGTGAACCACGAGCAGTACTTC. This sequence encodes CASSSFPTVNHEQYF.

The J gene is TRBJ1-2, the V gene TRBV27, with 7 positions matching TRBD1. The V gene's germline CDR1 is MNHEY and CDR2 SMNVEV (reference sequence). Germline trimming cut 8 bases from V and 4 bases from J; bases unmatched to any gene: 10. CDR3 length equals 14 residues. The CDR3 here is CASRSRTGGYGYTF. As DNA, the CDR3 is TGTGCCAGCCGCTCCCGGACAGGTGGCTATGGCTACACCTTC.

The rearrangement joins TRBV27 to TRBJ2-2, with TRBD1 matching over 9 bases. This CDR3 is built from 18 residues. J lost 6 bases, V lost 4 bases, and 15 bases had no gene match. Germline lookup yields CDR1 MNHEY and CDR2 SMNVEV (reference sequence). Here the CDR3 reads CASSSTTLRTGESGELFF. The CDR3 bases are TGTGCCAGCAGTTCCACGACTCTGAGGACAGGGGAATCCGGGGAGCTGTTTTTT.

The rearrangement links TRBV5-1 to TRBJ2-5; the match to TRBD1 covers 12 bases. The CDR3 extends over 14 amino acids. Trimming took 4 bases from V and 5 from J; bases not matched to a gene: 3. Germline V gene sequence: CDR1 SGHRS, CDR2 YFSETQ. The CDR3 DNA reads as TGCGCCAGCAGCCCCGGGACAGGGGGCGAGACCCAGTACTTC. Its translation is CASSPGTGGETQYF.